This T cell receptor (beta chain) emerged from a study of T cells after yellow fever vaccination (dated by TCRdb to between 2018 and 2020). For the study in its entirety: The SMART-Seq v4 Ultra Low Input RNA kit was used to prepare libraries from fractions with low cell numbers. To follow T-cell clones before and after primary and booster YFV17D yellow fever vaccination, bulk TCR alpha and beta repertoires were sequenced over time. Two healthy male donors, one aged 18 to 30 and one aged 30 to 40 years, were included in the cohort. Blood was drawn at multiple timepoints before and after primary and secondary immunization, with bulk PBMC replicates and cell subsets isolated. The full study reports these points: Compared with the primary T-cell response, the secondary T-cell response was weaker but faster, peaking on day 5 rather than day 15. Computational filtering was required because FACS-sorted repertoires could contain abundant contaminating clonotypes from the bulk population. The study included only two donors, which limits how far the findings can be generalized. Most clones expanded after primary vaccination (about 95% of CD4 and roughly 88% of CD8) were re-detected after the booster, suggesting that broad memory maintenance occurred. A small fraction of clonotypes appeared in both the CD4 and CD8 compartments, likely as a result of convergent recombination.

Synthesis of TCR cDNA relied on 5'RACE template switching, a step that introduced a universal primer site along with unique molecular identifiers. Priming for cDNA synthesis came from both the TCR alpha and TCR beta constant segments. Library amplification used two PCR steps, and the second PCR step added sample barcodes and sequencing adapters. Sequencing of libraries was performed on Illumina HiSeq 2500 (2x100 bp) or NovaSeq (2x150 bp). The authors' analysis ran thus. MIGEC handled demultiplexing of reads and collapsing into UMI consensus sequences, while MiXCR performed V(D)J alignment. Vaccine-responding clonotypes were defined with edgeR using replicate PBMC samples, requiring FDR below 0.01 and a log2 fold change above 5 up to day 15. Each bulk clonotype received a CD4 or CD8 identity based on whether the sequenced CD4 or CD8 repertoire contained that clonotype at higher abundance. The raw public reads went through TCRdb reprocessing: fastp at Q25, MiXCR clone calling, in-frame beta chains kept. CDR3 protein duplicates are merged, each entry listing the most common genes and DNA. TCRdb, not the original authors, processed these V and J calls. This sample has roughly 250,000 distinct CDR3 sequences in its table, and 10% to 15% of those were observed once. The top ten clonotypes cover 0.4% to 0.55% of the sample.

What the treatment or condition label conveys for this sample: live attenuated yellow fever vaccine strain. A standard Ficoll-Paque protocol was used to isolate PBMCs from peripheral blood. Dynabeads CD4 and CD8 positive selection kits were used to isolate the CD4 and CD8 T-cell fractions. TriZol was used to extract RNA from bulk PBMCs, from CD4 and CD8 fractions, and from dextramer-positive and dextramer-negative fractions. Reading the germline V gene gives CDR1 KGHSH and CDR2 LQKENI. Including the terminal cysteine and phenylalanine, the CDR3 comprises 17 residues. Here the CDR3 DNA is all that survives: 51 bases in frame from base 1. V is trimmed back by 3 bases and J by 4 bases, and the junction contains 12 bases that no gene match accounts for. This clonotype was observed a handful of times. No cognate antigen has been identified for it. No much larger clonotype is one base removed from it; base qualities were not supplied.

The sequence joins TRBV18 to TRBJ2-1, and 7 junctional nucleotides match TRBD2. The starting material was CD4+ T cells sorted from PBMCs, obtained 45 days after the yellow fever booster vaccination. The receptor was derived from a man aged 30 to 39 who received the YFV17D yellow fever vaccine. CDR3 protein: CASSPVRAGALYNEQFF. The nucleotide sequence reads TGTGCCAGCTCACCCGTCCGTGCGGGAGCCCTTTACAATGAGCAGTTCTTC.